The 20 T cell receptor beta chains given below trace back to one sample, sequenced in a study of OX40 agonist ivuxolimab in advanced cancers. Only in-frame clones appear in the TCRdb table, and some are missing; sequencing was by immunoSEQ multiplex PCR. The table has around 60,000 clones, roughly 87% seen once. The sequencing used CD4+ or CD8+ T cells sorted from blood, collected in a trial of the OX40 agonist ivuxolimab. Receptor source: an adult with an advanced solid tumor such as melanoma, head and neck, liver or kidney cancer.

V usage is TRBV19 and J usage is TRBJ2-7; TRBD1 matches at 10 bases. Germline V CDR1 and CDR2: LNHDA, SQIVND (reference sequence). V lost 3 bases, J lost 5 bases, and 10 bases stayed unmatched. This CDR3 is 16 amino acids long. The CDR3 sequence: CASSMPPGQGNDEQYF. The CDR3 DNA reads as TGTGCCAGTAGTATGCCACCGGGACAGGGGAATGACGAGCAGTACTTC.

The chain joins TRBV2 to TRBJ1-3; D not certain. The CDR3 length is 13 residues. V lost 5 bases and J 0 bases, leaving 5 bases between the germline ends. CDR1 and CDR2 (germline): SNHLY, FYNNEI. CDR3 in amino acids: CASSRDSGNTIYF. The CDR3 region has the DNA TGTGCCAGCAGTAGAGACTCTGGAAACACCATATATTTT.

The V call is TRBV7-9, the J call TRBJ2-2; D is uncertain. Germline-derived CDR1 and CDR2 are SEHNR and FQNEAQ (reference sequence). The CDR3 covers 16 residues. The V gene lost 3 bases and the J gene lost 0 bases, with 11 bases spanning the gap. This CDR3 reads CASSFFVGTNTGELFF. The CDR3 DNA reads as TGTGCCAGCAGCTTTTTTGTGGGGACGAACACCGGGGAGCTGTTTTTT.

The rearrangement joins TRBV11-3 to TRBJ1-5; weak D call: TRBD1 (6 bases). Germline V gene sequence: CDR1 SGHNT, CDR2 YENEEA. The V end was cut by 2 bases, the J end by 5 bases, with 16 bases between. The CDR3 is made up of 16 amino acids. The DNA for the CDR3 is TGTGCCAGCAGCTTATGGGCGGGACATGCTCATCAGCCCCAGCATTTT. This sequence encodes CASSLWAGHAHQPQHF.

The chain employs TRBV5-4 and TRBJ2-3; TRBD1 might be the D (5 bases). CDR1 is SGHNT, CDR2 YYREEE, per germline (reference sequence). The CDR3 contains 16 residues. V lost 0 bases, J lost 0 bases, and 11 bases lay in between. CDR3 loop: CASSLEQDPSTDTQYF. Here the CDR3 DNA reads TGTGCCAGCAGCTTGGAACAGGACCCTAGCACAGATACGCAGTATTTT.

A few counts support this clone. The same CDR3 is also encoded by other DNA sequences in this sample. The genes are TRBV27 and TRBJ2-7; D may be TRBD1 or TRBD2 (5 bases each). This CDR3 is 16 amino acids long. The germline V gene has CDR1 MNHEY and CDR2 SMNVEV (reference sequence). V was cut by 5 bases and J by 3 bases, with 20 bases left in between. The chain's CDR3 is CASSPVASERGYEQYF. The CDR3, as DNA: TGTGCCAGCAGTCCGGTAGCCTCCGAGAGGGGCTACGAGCAGTACTTC.

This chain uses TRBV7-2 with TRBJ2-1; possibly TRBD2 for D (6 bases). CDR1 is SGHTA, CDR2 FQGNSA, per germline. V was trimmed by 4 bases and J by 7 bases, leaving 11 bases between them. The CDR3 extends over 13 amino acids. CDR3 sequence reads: CASSYGTFNEQFF. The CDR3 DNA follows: TGTGCCAGCAGCTACGGGACTTTTAATGAGCAGTTCTTC. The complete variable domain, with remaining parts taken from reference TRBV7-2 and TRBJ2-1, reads GAGVSQSPSNKVTEKGKDVELRCDPISGHTALYWYRQSLGQGLEFLIYFQGNSAPDKSGLPSDRFSAERTGGSVSTLTIQRTQQEDSAVYLCASSYGTFNEQFFGPGTRLTVL.

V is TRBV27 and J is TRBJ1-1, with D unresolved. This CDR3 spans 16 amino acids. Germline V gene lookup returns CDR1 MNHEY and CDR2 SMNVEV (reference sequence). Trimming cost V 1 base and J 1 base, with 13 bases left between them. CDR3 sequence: CASSLWAAIKNTEAFF. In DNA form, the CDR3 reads TGTGCCAGCAGTTTATGGGCAGCCATCAAGAACACTGAAGCTTTCTTT.

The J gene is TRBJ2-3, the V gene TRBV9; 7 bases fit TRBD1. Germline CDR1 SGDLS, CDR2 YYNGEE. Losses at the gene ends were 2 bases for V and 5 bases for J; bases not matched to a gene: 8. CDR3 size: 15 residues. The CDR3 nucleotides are TGTGCCAGCAGCGTCGGGACAGTACTAGGAGATACGCAGTATTTT. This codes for CASSVGTVLGDTQYF.

CDR3 in amino acids: CASSLWDRGYEQYF. As DNA, the CDR3 is TGCGCCAGCAGCTTGTGGGACAGGGGCTACGAGCAGTACTTC. This chain links TRBV5-1 with TRBJ2-7; TRBD1 matches at 10 bases. Germline lookup yields CDR1 SGHRS and CDR2 YFSETQ. Trimming took 1 base from V and 3 from J; bases not matched to a gene: 1. The CDR3 extends over 14 amino acids. The full variable domain, its missing parts supplied by reference TRBV5-1 and TRBJ2-7, is KAGVTQTPRYLIKTRGQQVTLSCSPISGHRSVSWYQQTPGQGLQFLFEYFSETQRNKGNFPGRFSGRQFSNSRSEMNVSTLELGDSALYLCASSLWDRGYEQYFGPGTRLTVT.

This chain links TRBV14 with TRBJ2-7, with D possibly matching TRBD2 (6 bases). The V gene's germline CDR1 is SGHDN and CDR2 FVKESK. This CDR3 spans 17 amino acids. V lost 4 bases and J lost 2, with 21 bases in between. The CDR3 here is CASSRFWGDGVTYEQYF. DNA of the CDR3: TGTGCCAGCAGCCGTTTCTGGGGGGACGGAGTGACCTACGAGCAGTACTTC.

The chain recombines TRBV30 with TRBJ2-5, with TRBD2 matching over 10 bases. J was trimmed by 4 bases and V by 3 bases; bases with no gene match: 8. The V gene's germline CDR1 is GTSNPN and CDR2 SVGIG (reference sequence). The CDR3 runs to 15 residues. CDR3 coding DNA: TGTGCCTGGAGATTAGCGGGAGGAGGGCGAGAGACCCAGTACTTC. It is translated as CAWRLAGGGRETQYF.

CDR3 amino acids: CASSKDDDQPQHF. The CDR3 nucleotides read TGTGCCAGTAGTAAGGACGATGATCAGCCCCAGCATTTT. This rearrangement joins TRBV19 to TRBJ1-5; D ambiguous. This CDR3 region has 13 residues. The germline V and J ends were trimmed by 4 bases and 5 bases, with 9 bases remaining between them. Germline V lookup: CDR1 LNHDA, CDR2 SQIVND (reference sequence).

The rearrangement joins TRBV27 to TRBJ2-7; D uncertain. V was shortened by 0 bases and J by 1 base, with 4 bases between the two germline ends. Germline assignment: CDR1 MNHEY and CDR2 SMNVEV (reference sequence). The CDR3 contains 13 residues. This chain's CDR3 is CASSLSRSYEQYF. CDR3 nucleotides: TGTGCCAGCAGTTTATCTCGATCCTACGAGCAGTACTTC.

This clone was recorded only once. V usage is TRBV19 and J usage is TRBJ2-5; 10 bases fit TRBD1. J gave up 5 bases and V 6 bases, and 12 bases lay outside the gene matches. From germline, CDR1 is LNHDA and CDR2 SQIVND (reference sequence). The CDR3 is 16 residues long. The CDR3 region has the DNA TGTGCCAGTAGCCTCGGGACAGGGGTCTCGCTGGAGACCCAGTACTTC. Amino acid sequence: CASSLGTGVSLETQYF.

The CDR3: CASKLAEGYNEQFF. The CDR3 region has the DNA TGTGCCAGCAAACTAGCGGAGGGATACAATGAGCAGTTCTTC. This chain joins TRBV19 and TRBJ2-1; 8 nucleotides line up with TRBD2. V was clipped by 9 bases and J by 4 bases; unmatched bases: 8. This CDR3 has 14 amino acids. Germline loops: CDR1 LNHDA, CDR2 SQIVND (reference sequence).

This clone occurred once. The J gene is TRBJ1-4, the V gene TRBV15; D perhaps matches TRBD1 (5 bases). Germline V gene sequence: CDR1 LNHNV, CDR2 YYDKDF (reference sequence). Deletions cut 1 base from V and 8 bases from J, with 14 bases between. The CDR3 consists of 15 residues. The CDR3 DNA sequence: TGTGCCACCAGCAGAGTCCGGGGACTGGAAGAAAAACTGTTTTTT. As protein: CATSRVRGLEEKLFF.

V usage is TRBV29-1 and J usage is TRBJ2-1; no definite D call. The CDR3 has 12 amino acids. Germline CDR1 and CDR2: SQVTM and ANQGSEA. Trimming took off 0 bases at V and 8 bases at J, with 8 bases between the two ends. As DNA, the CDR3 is TGCAGCGTTGAAGAAGCGTCCGATGAGCAGTTCTTC. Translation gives CSVEEASDEQFF.

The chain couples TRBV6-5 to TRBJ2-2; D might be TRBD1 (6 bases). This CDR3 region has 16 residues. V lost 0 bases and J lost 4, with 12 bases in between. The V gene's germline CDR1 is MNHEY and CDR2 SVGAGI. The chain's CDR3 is CASSYSAGAATGELFF. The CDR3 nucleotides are TGTGCCAGCAGTTACTCAGCAGGGGCGGCCACCGGGGAGCTGTTTTTT.

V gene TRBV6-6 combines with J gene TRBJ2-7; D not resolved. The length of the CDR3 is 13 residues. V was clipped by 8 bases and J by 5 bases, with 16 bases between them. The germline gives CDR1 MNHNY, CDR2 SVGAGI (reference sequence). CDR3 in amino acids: CASRDRALDEQYF. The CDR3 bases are TGTGCCAGCCGAGACCGGGCCCTCGACGAGCAGTACTTC.